This T cell receptor beta chain was profiled in a study of cytomegalovirus exposure and HLA in healthy donors. Findings and caveats of the study: Several of the most significant clusters appeared, in a later analysis, to be linked to common viral pathogens.

This PCR relied on a set of 60 Vbeta primers and 13 Jbeta primers. Here immunoSEQ multiplex PCR was the method, and the copy in TCRdb shows in-frame clones only, minus some. Of approximately 150,000 clones listed, 70% to 85% are singletons. Of note for this clone: Its specificity is not known.

V was clipped by 4 bases and J by 0 bases; unmatched bases: 9. This CDR3 has 18 amino acids. Germline V gene data show CDR1 as MNHNS and CDR2 as SASEGT. The material sequenced was PBMCs. The receptor's source is an older woman in good health and CMV-seropositive. J is TRBJ1-3 and V is TRBV6-1; 10 bases agree with TRBD1. CDR3 loop: CASSALTGGDISGNTIYF. The CDR3 region has the DNA TGTGCCAGCAGTGCTTTGACAGGGGGCGATATCTCTGGAAACACCATATATTTT.